The T cell receptor (beta chain) under discussion was sequenced for a study of cytomegalovirus exposure and HLA in healthy donors. The PCR employed 60 Vbeta primers together with 13 Jbeta primers. TCRdb's copy holds only in-frame clones and misses some; the assay was immunoSEQ multiplex PCR. The sample contains approximately 130,000 clones, 60% to 85% of which appear only once. As to this clone: Its antigen is unidentified.

The V gene end was trimmed by 6 bases and the J gene end by 6 bases; junction bases not matched to a gene: 6. Germline loops: CDR1 SGHNT, CDR2 YYREEE (reference sequence). The CDR3 covers 14 residues. Findings and caveats of the study: Exclusion applied to some V segments, including TRBV6-2 and TRBV6-3, as they were indistinguishable. In an earlier analysis, most TCR beta V segments were productive about 87% or about 30% of the time. There were a few CMV-associated chains whose specificity for CMV antigens was confirmed in vitro. It has been reported that TCR beta sequences accurately predicted the HLA-A and HLA-B alleles of most subjects.

The specimen was PBMCs. V and J are TRBV5-4 and TRBJ2-3; 11 bases match TRBD2. This receptor was identified in a female donor in good health and CMV-seropositive. The CDR3 loop reads CASTLLAGADTQYF. Written as DNA, the CDR3 is TGTGCCAGCACCTTACTAGCGGGAGCGGATACGCAGTATTTT.